The 10 T cell receptor beta chains reported below all come from one sample, sequenced in a study of T cell responses to AZD1222 COVID-19 vaccine. Here immunoSEQ multiplex PCR was the method, and the copy in TCRdb shows in-frame clones only, minus some. This table holds over 80,000 clones, roughly nine tenths found once. The material was peripheral blood, obtained on day 0 of AZD1222 vaccination. Source of these receptors: an adult in good health.

In its sample, this clone was seen once. V gene TRBV6-5 combines with J gene TRBJ2-1; D uncertain. The CDR3 spans 12 residues. V dropped 6 bases and J dropped 12 bases, with 15 bases sitting between them. Germline V gives CDR1 MNHEY, CDR2 SVGAGI. The CDR3 loop reads CASRDERLVQFF. The DNA of the CDR3 is TGTGCCAGCAGGGACGAAAGATTGGTGCAGTTCTTC.

The V call is TRBV25-1, the J call TRBJ1-2; D gene uncertain. Germline lookup yields CDR1 MGHDK and CDR2 SYGVNS. The CDR3 covers 15 residues. V lost 4 bases to trimming and J lost 4 bases, with 16 bases between them. DNA for the CDR3: TGTGCCAGCAGTGCTTTCTGGCAGCTATCCTATGGCTACACCTTC. The encoded protein is CASSAFWQLSYGYTF.

This clone came up once. The CDR3 sequence: CATSDPVGTEAFF. CDR3 nucleotide sequence: TGTGCCACCAGTGATCCCGTGGGGACTGAAGCTTTCTTT. This chain connects TRBV24-1 to TRBJ1-1; no clear D gene. V dropped 3 bases and J dropped 5 bases, with 9 bases sitting between them. This CDR3 is 13 amino acids long. The germline CDR1 and CDR2 sequences are KGHDR and SFDVKD.

This clone occurred once. The rearrangement uses TRBV28 and TRBJ2-7; 8 bases fit TRBD2. Germline V CDR1 and CDR2: MDHEN, SYDVKM. The V and J ends lost 6 bases and 9 bases, in that order; junction bases with no gene match: 7. There are 12 residues in the CDR3. CDR3 in DNA: TGTGCCAGCAGACCCCCTAGCGGGTGGCAGTACTTC. This gives the protein CASRPPSGWQYF. Together with reference TRBV28 and TRBJ2-7, the CDR3 gives the full variable domain: DVKVTQSSRYLVKRTGEKVFLECVQDMDHENMFWYRQDPGLGLRLIYFSYDVKMKEKGDIPEGYSVSREKKERFSLILESASTNQTSMYLCASRPPSGWQYFGPGTRLTVT.

The chain couples TRBV5-1 to TRBJ2-2; 11 nucleotides line up with TRBD2. The CDR3 loop spans 18 amino acids. From germline, CDR1 is SGHRS and CDR2 YFSETQ. The trim removed 0 bases at V and 0 bases at J, leaving 4 bases unmatched. CDR3 coding DNA: TGCGCCAGCAGCTTGGGACTAGCGGGGAAAGCGAACACCGGGGAGCTGTTTTTT. Protein sequence: CASSLGLAGKANTGELFF.

The V call is TRBV6-1, the J call TRBJ2-2; D may be TRBD1 (5 bases). The germline V gene encodes CDR1 MNHNS and CDR2 SASEGT. Trimming took off 0 bases at V and 1 base at J, with 6 bases between the two ends. The CDR3 has 15 residues. The CDR3 DNA follows: TGTGCCAGCAGTGAAGCAACAGGGAACACCGGGGAGCTGTTTTTT. Encoded protein: CASSEATGNTGELFF.

The V gene is TRBV4-3, the J gene TRBJ2-7; unclear D gene. Germline-derived CDR1 and CDR2 are LGHNA and YSLEER. Trimming left V 1 base short and J 2 bases short, with 15 bases between. CDR3 length: 16 amino acids. CDR3 amino acids: CASSQADSRKAYEQYF. The CDR3 region has the DNA TGCGCCAGCAGCCAAGCTGATAGCAGGAAAGCCTACGAGCAGTACTTC.

This chain uses TRBV19 with TRBJ2-5, with D possibly being TRBD1 (6 bases). Germline V CDR1 and CDR2: LNHDA, SQIVND (reference sequence). V lost 5 bases to trimming and J lost 4 bases, with 14 bases between them. This CDR3 spans 14 amino acids. The CDR3 region is CASSGTGPGETQYF. The CDR3 DNA reads as TGTGCCAGTAGTGGTACAGGGCCGGGAGAGACCCAGTACTTC. Combining the CDR3 with reference TRBV19 and TRBJ2-5 gives the whole variable domain DGGITQSPKYLFRKEGQNVTLSCEQNLNHDAMYWYRQDPGQGLRLIYYSQIVNDFQKGDIAEGYSVSREKKESFPLTVTSAQKNPTAFYLCASSGTGPGETQYFGPGTRLLVL.

The rearrangement links TRBV3-1 (or the pseudogene TRBV3-2) to TRBJ1-4; D not resolved. Deletions cut 0 bases from V and 0 bases from J, with 8 bases between. CDR1 and CDR2 (germline): LGHDT, YNNKEL (reference sequence). The CDR3 length is 16 residues. The CDR3 region has the DNA TGTGCCAGCAGCCAAGAATTCTTTGCAACTAATGAAAAACTGTTTTTT. It translates to CASSQEFFATNEKLFF.

This rearrangement joins TRBV7-9 to TRBJ2-2; 8 bases are a match to TRBD1. The CDR3 contains 15 residues. After removal of 1 base from V and 4 bases from J, the junction contained 2 bases not matched to a gene. The germline CDR1 and CDR2 sequences are SEHNR and FQNEAQ (reference sequence). CDR3 bases: TGTGCCAGCAGCTTAGGGACAGGGTTCACCGGGGAGCTGTTTTTT. Its protein is CASSLGTGFTGELFF.